The next 20 T cell receptor beta chains were all read from a single sample in a study of STAT5B mutations in CD4+ large granular lymphocyte leukemia. Sequenced by immunoSEQ multiplex PCR; TCRdb stores in-frame clones only, minus some. The table shows about 45,000 clones, with 80% to 90% occurring only once. Material: CD4+ T cells from blood buffy coats. These receptors were taken from a human donor in good health.

The rearrangement links TRBV5-1 to TRBJ2-7; 8 nucleotides agree with TRBD2. CDR3 length equals 14 residues. The germline gives CDR1 SGHRS, CDR2 YFSETQ. V was pared by 0 bases and J by 7 bases, with 6 bases of the junction left unmatched. The CDR3 region is CASSLEASGREQYF. DNA of the CDR3: TGCGCCAGCAGCTTGGAAGCTAGCGGGCGGGAGCAGTACTTC.

V is TRBV28 and J is TRBJ1-2; D is unresolved. Per germline, CDR1 MDHEN and CDR2 SYDVKM. The length of the CDR3 is 14 residues. V gave up 7 bases and J gave up 6 bases, with 18 bases separating them. The CDR3 here is CASIGPGQSDGYTF. The DNA of the CDR3 is TGTGCCAGCATAGGGCCTGGGCAATCGGATGGCTACACCTTC.

The rearrangement links TRBV7-6 to TRBJ2-3, with 12 nucleotides matching TRBD2. Trimming at V came to 4 bases and at J to 0 bases, leaving 2 bases not matched to a gene. Germline V gene sequence: CDR1 SGHVS, CDR2 FNYEAQ. The length of the CDR3 is 16 residues. CDR3 sequence (DNA): TGTGCCAGCAGCTACGGGACTAGCGGGAGCACAGATACGCAGTATTTT. Its protein product is CASSYGTSGSTDTQYF.

The chain is built from TRBV6-5 and TRBJ2-2; maybe TRBD2 (6 bases). Per germline, CDR1 MNHEY and CDR2 SVGAGI. Trimming pared 3 bases from V and 2 bases from J, leaving 10 bases between. The CDR3 totals 15 residues. CDR3 nucleotide sequence: TGTGCCAGCAGTTATCAGGGAGGTAACACCGGGGAGCTGTTTTTT. This encodes CASSYQGGNTGELFF.

The gene calls are TRBV28 and TRBJ2-7; D may be TRBD1 or TRBD2 (6 bases each). V was shortened by 7 bases and J by 3 bases, with 25 bases between the two germline ends. Germline loops: CDR1 MDHEN, CDR2 SYDVKM. This CDR3 comprises 17 residues. The chain's CDR3 is CASTPPTRGQGFYEQYF. The CDR3 nucleotides are TGTGCCAGCACTCCCCCCACCCGGGGGCAGGGTTTCTACGAGCAGTACTTC.

This clone turned up a few times. The chain combines TRBV5-1 with TRBJ2-1; D is perhaps TRBD1 or TRBD2 (5 bases each). Trimming left V 4 bases short and J 10 bases short, with 24 bases between. The germline gives CDR1 SGHRS, CDR2 YFSETQ. The CDR3 sequence is 16 residues long. The CDR3 reads CASSPQGAIEWGEQFF. CDR3 nucleotides: TGCGCCAGCAGCCCTCAGGGAGCGATCGAGTGGGGAGAGCAGTTCTTC.

The V call is TRBV7-2, the J call TRBJ1-2; possible D gene TRBD1, 5 bases. The ends were cut back, 4 bases at V and 4 bases at J, with 16 bases in the middle. Germline V gene sequence: CDR1 SGHTA, CDR2 FQGNSA. The CDR3 has 15 residues. CDR3 nucleotide sequence: TGTGCCAGCAGCTCCCCTACAGTGACAGCCTATGGCTACACCTTC. It encodes CASSSPTVTAYGYTF.

The chain is built from TRBV4-1 and TRBJ2-2; D may match TRBD1 or TRBD2 (6 bases each). Germline CDR1 MGHRA, CDR2 YSYEKL. Trimming pared 6 bases from V and 0 bases from J, leaving 14 bases between. The CDR3 is 16 amino acids. Here the CDR3 reads CASRGAGLANTGELFF. In nucleotides, the CDR3 is TGCGCCAGCAGGGGGGCGGGGTTAGCGAACACCGGGGAGCTGTTTTTT.

The chain uses TRBV5-4 and TRBJ2-5; possibly TRBD2 for D (6 bases). Trimming removed 3 bases at V and 4 bases at J, with 16 bases between. Germline V gene sequence: CDR1 SGHNT, CDR2 YYREEE (reference sequence). The CDR3 loop spans 15 amino acids. CDR3 coding DNA: TGTGCCAGCAGCTCGGGAGCGGGTACGCGAGAGACCCAGTACTTC. It codes for CASSSGAGTRETQYF.

J is TRBJ2-1 and V is TRBV5-4; 8 bases agree with TRBD2. The CDR3 runs to 15 residues. Germline V gives CDR1 SGHNT, CDR2 YYREEE (reference sequence). The trim removed 0 bases at V and 3 bases at J, leaving 2 bases unmatched. CDR3 bases: TGTGCCAGCAGCTTGGAACTAGCGGACTACAATGAGCAGTTCTTC. This codes for CASSLELADYNEQFF.

V usage is TRBV7-2 and J usage is TRBJ1-5, with a tentative D call TRBD1 (6 bases). V was trimmed by 3 bases and J by 3 bases, leaving 9 bases between them. The length of the CDR3 is 14 residues. The germline gives CDR1 SGHTA, CDR2 FQGNSA. In DNA form, the CDR3 reads TGTGCCAGCAGCTTTGGACAGCCCAATCAGCCCCAGCATTTT. Translating it yields CASSFGQPNQPQHF.

The chain recombines TRBV7-2 with TRBJ2-1, with 9 bases fitting TRBD2. V lost 6 bases and J lost 4; bases outside the gene matches: 10. Per germline, CDR1 SGHTA and CDR2 FQGNSA. There are 16 residues in the CDR3. CDR3 sequence reads: CASRGNSGSSYNEQFF. The CDR3 DNA reads TGTGCCAGCAGAGGCAATAGCGGGAGTTCTTACAATGAGCAGTTCTTC.

The V gene is TRBV5-1, the J gene TRBJ2-3; D is possibly TRBD2 (5 bases). The CDR3 contains 16 residues. Germline V gene data show CDR1 as SGHRS and CDR2 as YFSETQ. The ends were cut back, 0 bases at V and 6 bases at J, with 17 bases in the middle. The CDR3 sequence is CASSLGGRGSPDTQYF. The CDR3 nucleotides read TGCGCCAGCAGCTTGGGCGGGCGTGGCTCGCCTGATACGCAGTATTTT.

This chain uses TRBV30 with TRBJ1-2; 7 bases fit TRBD1. Germline V gives CDR1 GTSNPN, CDR2 SVGIG (reference sequence). V shed 8 bases, J shed 4 bases, and the junction held 7 bases outside the gene matches. The CDR3 has 12 residues. Here the CDR3 DNA reads TGTGCCGGACCCCGGACAGGCTATGGCTACACCTTC. Encoded protein: CAGPRTGYGYTF.

The rearrangement joins TRBV29-1 to TRBJ2-1, with TRBD2 identical over 11 bases. Trimming took 4 bases from V and 7 from J; bases not matched to a gene: 12. Per the germline V gene, CDR1 is SQVTM and CDR2 is ANQGSEA. This CDR3 is built from 16 residues. The chain's CDR3 is CSVALAGVGVRNEQFF. The CDR3, as DNA: TGCAGCGTTGCACTAGCGGGAGTAGGGGTAAGGAATGAGCAGTTCTTC.

The gene calls are TRBV7-6 and TRBJ1-4; 10 bases match TRBD1. Unmatched junction bases numbered 8, after V lost 2 bases and J lost 5 bases. Germline lookup yields CDR1 SGHVS and CDR2 FNYEAQ. The CDR3 spans 17 residues. The CDR3 here is CASSLQLGQGRNEKLFF. CDR3 nucleotides: TGTGCCAGCAGCTTACAACTGGGACAGGGGAGGAATGAAAAACTGTTTTTT.

The rearrangement links TRBV20-1 to TRBJ1-1; no definite D call. Trimming shortened V by 3 bases and J by 0 bases, and 2 bases separated the two germline ends. This CDR3 comprises 11 residues. CDR1 is DFQATT and CDR2 is SNEGSKA in the germline V gene (reference sequence). The CDR3 reads CSASMNTEAFF. The CDR3 region has the DNA TGCAGTGCTAGTATGAACACTGAAGCTTTCTTT.

V gene TRBV6-5 combines with J gene TRBJ2-1; 13 nucleotides agree with TRBD2. The CDR3 loop spans 14 amino acids. CDR1 is MNHEY and CDR2 is SVGAGI in the germline V gene. V was clipped by 4 bases and J by 9 bases; unmatched bases: 3. This CDR3 reads CASSSGLAGVEQFF. In DNA form, the CDR3 reads TGTGCCAGCAGTTCCGGACTAGCGGGAGTTGAGCAGTTCTTC.

This sequence joins TRBV11-2 and TRBJ2-5, with 8 bases aligning to TRBD1. The CDR3 has 15 amino acids. CDR1 and CDR2 (germline): SGHAT, FQNNGV. J was trimmed by 3 bases and V by 4 bases; bases with no gene match: 7. CDR3 coding DNA: TGTGCCAGCAGCTCGACCGGGACAGGAGAAGAGACCCAGTACTTC. Translated, it gives CASSSTGTGEETQYF.

The chain joins TRBV7-3 to TRBJ2-2; maybe TRBD1 (5 bases). This CDR3 comprises 16 residues. From germline, CDR1 is SGHTA and CDR2 FQGTGA. V lost 1 base and J lost 0, with 9 bases in between. CDR3 loop: CASSLKGSPNTGELFF. The DNA of the CDR3 is TGTGCCAGCAGCTTAAAGGGGTCACCGAACACCGGGGAGCTGTTTTTT.